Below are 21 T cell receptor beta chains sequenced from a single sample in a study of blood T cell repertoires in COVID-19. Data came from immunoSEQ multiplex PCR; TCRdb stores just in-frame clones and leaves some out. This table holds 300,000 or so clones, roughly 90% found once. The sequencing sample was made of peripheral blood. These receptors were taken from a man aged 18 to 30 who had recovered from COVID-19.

As DNA, the CDR3 is TGTGCCAGCAGCATTAGGGGGATCGGGGAGCTGTTTTTT. Translation: CASSIRGIGELFF. The chain recombines TRBV5-8 with TRBJ2-2, with a tentative D call TRBD1 (6 bases). CDR1 SGHTS and CDR2 YDEGEE come from the germline V gene. The V end lost 4 bases, the J end lost 7 bases, and 11 bases lay between the germline ends. The CDR3 runs to 13 residues.

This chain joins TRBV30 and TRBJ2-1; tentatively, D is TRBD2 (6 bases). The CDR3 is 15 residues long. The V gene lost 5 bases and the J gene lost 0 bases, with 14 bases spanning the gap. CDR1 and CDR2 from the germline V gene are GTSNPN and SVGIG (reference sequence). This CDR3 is CAWGGTGSSYNEQFF. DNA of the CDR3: TGTGCCTGGGGAGGGACTGGCAGCTCCTACAATGAGCAGTTCTTC.

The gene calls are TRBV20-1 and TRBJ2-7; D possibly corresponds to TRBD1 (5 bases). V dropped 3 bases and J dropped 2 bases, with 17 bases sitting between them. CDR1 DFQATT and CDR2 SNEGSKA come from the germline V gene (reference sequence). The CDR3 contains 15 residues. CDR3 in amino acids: CSASTVAGRTYEQYF. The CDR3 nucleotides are TGCAGTGCTAGTACTGTGGCAGGGCGAACCTACGAGCAGTACTTC.

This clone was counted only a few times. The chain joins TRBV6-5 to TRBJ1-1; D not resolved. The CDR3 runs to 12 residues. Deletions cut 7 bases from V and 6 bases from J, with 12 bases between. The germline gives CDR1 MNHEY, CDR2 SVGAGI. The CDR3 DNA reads TGTGCCAGCACCTACCCAGGCGCTGAAGCTTTCTTT. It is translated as CASTYPGAEAFF.

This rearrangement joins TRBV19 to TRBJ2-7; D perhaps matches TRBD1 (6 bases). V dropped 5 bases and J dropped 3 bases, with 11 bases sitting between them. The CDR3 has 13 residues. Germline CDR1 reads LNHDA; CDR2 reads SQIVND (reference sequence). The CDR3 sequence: CASSRDIYYEQYF. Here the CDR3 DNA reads TGTGCCAGTAGTCGGGACATTTACTACGAGCAGTACTTC.

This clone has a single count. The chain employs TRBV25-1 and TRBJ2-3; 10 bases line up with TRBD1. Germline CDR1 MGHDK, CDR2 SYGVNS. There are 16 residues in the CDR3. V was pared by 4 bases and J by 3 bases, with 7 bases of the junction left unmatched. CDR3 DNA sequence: TGTGCCAGCAGTGGGAATATGGGACAGGGGACAGATACGCAGTATTTT. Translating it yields CASSGNMGQGTDTQYF.

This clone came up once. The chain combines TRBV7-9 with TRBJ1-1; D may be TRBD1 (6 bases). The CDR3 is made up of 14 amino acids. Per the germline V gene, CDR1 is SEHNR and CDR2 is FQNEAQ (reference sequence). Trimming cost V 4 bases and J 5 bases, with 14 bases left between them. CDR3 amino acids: CASSSPGAATEAFF. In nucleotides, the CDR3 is TGTGCCAGCAGCTCTCCAGGGGCCGCAACTGAAGCTTTCTTT.

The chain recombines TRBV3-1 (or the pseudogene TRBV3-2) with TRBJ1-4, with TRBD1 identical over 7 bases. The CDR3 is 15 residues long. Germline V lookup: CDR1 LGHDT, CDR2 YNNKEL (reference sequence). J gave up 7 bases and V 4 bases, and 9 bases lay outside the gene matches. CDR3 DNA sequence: TGTGCCAGCAGCCCTGACAGGGTGAGGGGTGAAAAACTGTTTTTT. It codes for CASSPDRVRGEKLFF.

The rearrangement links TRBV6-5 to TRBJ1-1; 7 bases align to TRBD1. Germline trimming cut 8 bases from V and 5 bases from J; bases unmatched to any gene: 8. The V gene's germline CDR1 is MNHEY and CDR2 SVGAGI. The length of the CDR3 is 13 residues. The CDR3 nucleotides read TGTGCCAGCCAAGGGGGCAGTCGGACTGAAGCTTTCTTT. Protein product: CASQGGSRTEAFF.

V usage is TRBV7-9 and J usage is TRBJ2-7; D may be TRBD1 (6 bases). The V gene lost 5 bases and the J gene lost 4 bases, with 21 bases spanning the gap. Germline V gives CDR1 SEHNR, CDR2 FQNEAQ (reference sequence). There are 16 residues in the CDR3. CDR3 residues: CASSPRAGRGLYEQYF. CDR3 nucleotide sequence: TGTGCCAGCAGCCCTCGGGCCGGCAGGGGCCTATACGAGCAGTACTTC.

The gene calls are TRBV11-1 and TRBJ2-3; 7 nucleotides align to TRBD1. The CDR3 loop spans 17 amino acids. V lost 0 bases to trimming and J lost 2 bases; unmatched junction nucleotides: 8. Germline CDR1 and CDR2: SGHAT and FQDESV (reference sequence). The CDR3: CASSLANRDSPTDTQYF. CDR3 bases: TGTGCCAGCAGCTTAGCTAACCGGGACAGCCCCACAGATACGCAGTATTTT.

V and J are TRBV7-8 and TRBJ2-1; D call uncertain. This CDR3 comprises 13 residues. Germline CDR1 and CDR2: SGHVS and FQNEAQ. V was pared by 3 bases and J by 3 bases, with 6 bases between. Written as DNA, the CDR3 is TGTGCCAGCAGCTTCCGGAGCTACAATGAGCAGTTCTTC. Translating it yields CASSFRSYNEQFF.

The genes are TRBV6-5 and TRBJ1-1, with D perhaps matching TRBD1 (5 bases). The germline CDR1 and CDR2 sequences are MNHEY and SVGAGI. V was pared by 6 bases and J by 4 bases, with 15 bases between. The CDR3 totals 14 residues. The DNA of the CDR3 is TGTGCCAGCAGCCCCAGGGATCGTACCACTGAAGCTTTCTTT. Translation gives CASSPRDRTTEAFF.

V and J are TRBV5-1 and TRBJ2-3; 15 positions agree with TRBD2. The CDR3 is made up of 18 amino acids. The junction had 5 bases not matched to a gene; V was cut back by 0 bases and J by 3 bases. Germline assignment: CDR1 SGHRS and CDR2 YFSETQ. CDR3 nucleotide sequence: TGCGCCAGCAGCTTGGCCGGGACTAGCGGGAGGAGTACAGATACGCAGTATTTT. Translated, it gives CASSLAGTSGRSTDTQYF.

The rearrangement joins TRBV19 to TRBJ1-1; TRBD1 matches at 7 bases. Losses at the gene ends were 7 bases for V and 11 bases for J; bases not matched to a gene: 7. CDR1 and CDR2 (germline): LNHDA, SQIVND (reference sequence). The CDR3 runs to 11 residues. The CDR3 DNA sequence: TGTGCCAGTACCTATACAGGGGTTGCTTTCTTT. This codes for CASTYTGVAFF.

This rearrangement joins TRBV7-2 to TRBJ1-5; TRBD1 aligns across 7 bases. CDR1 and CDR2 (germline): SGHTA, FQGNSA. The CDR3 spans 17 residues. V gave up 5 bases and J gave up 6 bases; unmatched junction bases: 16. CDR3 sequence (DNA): TGTGCCAGCAGCCAAGGGCGAACAGGGGTTAGTATTCAGCCCCAGCATTTT. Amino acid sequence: CASSQGRTGVSIQPQHF.

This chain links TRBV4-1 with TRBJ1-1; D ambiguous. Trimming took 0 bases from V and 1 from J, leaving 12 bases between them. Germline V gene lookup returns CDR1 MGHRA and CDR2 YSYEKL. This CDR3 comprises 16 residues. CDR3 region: CASSQDNLGENTEAFF. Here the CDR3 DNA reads TGCGCCAGCAGCCAAGATAATTTAGGAGAGAACACTGAAGCTTTCTTT.

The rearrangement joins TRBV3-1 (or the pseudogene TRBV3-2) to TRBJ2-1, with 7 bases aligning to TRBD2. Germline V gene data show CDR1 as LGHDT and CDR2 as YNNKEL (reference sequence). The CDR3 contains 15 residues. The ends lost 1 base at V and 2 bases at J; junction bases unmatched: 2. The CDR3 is CASSQGEGPYNEQFF. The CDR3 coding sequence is TGTGCCAGCAGCCAAGGGGAGGGCCCCTACAATGAGCAGTTCTTC.

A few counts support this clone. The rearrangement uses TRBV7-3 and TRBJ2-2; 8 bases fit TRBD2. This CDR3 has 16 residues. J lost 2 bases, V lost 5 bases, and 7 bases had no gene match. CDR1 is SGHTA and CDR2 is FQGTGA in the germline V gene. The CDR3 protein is CASSLSGGANTGELFF. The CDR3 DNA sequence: TGTGCCAGCAGCCTAAGCGGGGGAGCAAACACCGGGGAGCTGTTTTTT.

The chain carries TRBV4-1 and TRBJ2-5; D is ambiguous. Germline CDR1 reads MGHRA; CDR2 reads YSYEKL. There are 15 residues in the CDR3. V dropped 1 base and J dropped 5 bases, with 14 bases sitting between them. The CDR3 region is CASSQGGPPRETQYF. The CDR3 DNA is TGCGCCAGCAGCCAAGGAGGTCCCCCGCGGGAGACCCAGTACTTC.

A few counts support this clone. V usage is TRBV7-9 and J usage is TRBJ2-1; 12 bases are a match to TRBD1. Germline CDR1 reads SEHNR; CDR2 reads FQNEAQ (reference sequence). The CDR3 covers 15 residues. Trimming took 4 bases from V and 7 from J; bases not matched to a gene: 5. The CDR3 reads CASSYRDRGLNEQFF. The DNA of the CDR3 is TGTGCCAGCAGCTACCGGGACAGGGGGCTTAATGAGCAGTTCTTC.